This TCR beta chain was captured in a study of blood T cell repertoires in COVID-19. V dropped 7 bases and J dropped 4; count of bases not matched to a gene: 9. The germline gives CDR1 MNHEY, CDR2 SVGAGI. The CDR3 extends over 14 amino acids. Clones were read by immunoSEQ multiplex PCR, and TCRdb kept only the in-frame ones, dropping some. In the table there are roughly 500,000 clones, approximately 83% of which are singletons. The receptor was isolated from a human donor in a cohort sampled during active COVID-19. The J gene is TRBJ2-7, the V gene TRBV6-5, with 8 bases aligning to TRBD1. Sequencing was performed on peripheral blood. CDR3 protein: CASTPPGGRYEQYF. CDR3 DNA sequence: TGTGCCAGCACCCCGCCAGGGGGCAGATACGAGCAGTACTTC.